A single sample gave rise to the 25 T cell receptor beta chains below, sequenced in a study of blood T cells in healthy people across ages. A second PCR of 7 to 11 cycles used a sample-barcoded 5' primer and a J-beta primer mix. One entry per CDR3 protein, called by TCRdb with MiXCR from the 5' RACE reads. The sample holds 950,000 to 1,200,000 distinct CDR3 sequences, roughly two fifths seen once. The specimen sequenced was blood. The source of these receptors is a man younger than 35 in good health.

This clonotype was seen only a few times. V gene TRBV12-3 or TRBV12-4 combines with J gene TRBJ1-2, with D possibly being TRBD1 (5 bases). Trimming cost V 8 bases and J 11 bases, with 21 bases left between them. There are 13 residues in the CDR3. DNA of the CDR3: TGTGCCAGCGACATCGGGCGGGGACTCGGGTACACCTTC. Protein product: CASDIGRGLGYTF.

This clonotype occurred once. V gene TRBV7-6 combines with J gene TRBJ1-2, with TRBD1 matching over 9 bases. Germline CDR1 reads SGHVS; CDR2 reads FNYEAQ. V lost 8 bases and J lost 4; bases outside the gene matches: 5. This CDR3 contains 13 residues. The CDR3 DNA follows: TGTGCCAGCCAGGGGGGACAGGGCTATGGCTACACCTTC. It specifies CASQGGQGYGYTF. The whole variable domain, filled in from reference TRBV7-6 and TRBJ1-2, reads GAGVSQSPRYKVTKRGQDVALRCDPISGHVSLYWYRQALGQGPEFLTYFNYEAQQDKSGLPNDRFSAERPEGSISTLTIQRTEQRDSAMYRCASQGGQGYGYTFGSGTRLTVV.

The CDR3 coding sequence is TGTGCCAGCAGCGGGGGACTACCTCAAGAGACCCAGTACTTC. Its translation: CASSGGLPQETQYF. The genes are TRBV2 and TRBJ2-5, with 7 nucleotides matching TRBD2. This CDR3 is 14 amino acids long. Germline V lookup: CDR1 SNHLY, CDR2 FYNNEI. V lost 6 bases, J lost 2 bases, and 6 bases stayed unmatched. Full variable domain (missing parts from reference TRBV2 and TRBJ2-5): EPEVTQTPSHQVTQMGQEVILRCVPISNHLYFYWYRQILGQKVEFLVSFYNNEISEKSEIFDDQFSVERPDGSNFTLKIRSTKLEDSAMYFCASSGGLPQETQYFGPGTRLLVL.

The chain employs TRBV29-1 and TRBJ2-5; 12 nucleotides line up with TRBD2. CDR3 length: 13 residues. The germline V gene encodes CDR1 SQVTM and CDR2 ANQGSEA. The ends lost 8 bases at V and 11 bases at J; junction bases unmatched: 12. CDR3 protein: CSMSSGGGLEQYF. In DNA form, the CDR3 reads TGCAGCATGTCTAGCGGGGGGGGCCTTGAGCAGTACTTC.

The rearrangement links TRBV7-9 to TRBJ2-7; D ambiguous. Per the germline V gene, CDR1 is SEHNR and CDR2 is FQNEAQ (reference sequence). The CDR3 covers 15 residues. Trimming stripped 4 bases from V and 2 bases from J, with 15 bases between. The CDR3 region has the DNA TGTGCCAGCAGCTCTACCAAATCCGTAGCCTACGAGCAGTACTTC. It encodes CASSSTKSVAYEQYF.

This clonotype was observed a few times. The chain combines TRBV4-1 with TRBJ1-2, with D possibly being TRBD1 (5 bases). Germline V gene sequence: CDR1 MGHRA, CDR2 YSYEKL. CDR3 length: 16 amino acids. Trimming took off 0 bases at V and 0 bases at J, with 11 bases between the two ends. This CDR3 reads CASSQDSRGANYGYTF. CDR3 sequence (DNA): TGCGCCAGCAGCCAAGATTCAAGGGGAGCTAACTATGGCTACACCTTC.

This clonotype has a single count. The chain links TRBV25-1 to TRBJ2-5; perhaps TRBD1 as D (5 bases). TRBJ2-7 matches the DNA end more closely, so the J call is doubtful. Germline V CDR1 and CDR2: MGHDK, SYGVNS. CDR3 length: 14 residues. Written as DNA, the CDR3 is TGTGCCAGCAGTGAAGCAAGACAGTCCTACGAGCAGTACTTC. Amino acid sequence: CASSEARQSYEQYF.

This sequence joins TRBV25-1 and TRBJ1-2; D is undetermined. The germline gives CDR1 MGHDK, CDR2 SYGVNS. Trimming cost V 10 bases and J 5 bases, with 11 bases left between them. The CDR3 has 11 amino acids. Written as DNA, the CDR3 is TGTGCCACGAAGTCGGGGTATGGCTACACCTTC. Amino acids: CATKSGYGYTF.

This clonotype was detected only once. The rearrangement links TRBV9 to TRBJ2-5, with D perhaps TRBD2 (6 bases). This CDR3 is built from 17 residues. V was clipped by 0 bases and J by 11 bases, with 26 bases between them. From germline, CDR1 is SGDLS and CDR2 YYNGEE. CDR3 in DNA: TGTGCCAGCAGCGTAGGAGGAGGGGCTATACAGTACAATGGGCAGTACTTC. This sequence encodes CASSVGGGAIQYNGQYF.

The chain has TRBV6-5 and TRBJ1-2; 7 bases map to TRBD1. The CDR3 spans 14 residues. Germline trimming cut 5 bases from V and 4 bases from J; bases unmatched to any gene: 7. Per germline, CDR1 MNHEY and CDR2 SVGAGI. CDR3 sequence (DNA): TGTGCCAGCAGTGCACGGACAGGACGCTATGGCTACACCTTC. Translation gives CASSARTGRYGYTF.

The V and J genes are TRBV20-1 and TRBJ1-4; D gene ambiguous. There are 15 residues in the CDR3. In germline, CDR1 is DFQATT, CDR2 SNEGSKA (reference sequence). V lost 2 bases and J lost 0, with 10 bases in between. The CDR3 loop reads CSARRQSATNEKLFF. The CDR3 region has the DNA TGCAGTGCTAGACGGCAGTCTGCAACTAATGAAAAACTGTTTTTT.

CDR3 loop: CASSSINGYNEQFF. The CDR3 nucleotides read TGTGCCAGCAGCTCCATCAATGGTTACAATGAGCAGTTCTTC. The chain carries TRBV7-3 and TRBJ2-1; the D is unclear. The V end was cut by 4 bases, the J end by 4 bases, with 11 bases between. Looked up from germline, CDR1 is SGHTA and CDR2 is FQGTGA. The CDR3 spans 14 residues.

This clonotype showed up just a few times. Written as DNA, the CDR3 is TGTGCCAGCAGCTTAGTCCCGGGACAGCCCACAGATACGCAGTATTTT. Translation: CASSLVPGQPTDTQYF. The J gene is TRBJ2-3, the V gene TRBV11-2; TRBD1 matches 7 bases. With V trimmed by 1 base and J by 2 bases, 6 bases remained unmatched. The CDR3 has 16 amino acids. Germline assignment: CDR1 SGHAT and CDR2 FQNNGV.

The chain joins TRBV12-3 or TRBV12-4 to TRBJ1-2; 9 bases map to TRBD1. Germline trimming cut 7 bases from V and 5 bases from J; bases unmatched to any gene: 8. The CDR3 is made up of 14 amino acids. The CDR3 DNA sequence: TGTGCCAGCAAAATACAGGGGGCCAATTATGGCTACACCTTC. This translates into CASKIQGANYGYTF.

The chain uses TRBV9 and TRBJ1-6; TRBD1 is a possible D gene (5 bases). Trimming took 3 bases from V and 6 from J, leaving 13 bases between them. Germline CDR1 SGDLS, CDR2 YYNGEE. This CDR3 is built from 15 residues. In nucleotides, the CDR3 is TGTGCCAGCAGCGAGGGGCACAGCCGTAATTCACCCCTCCACTTT. It translates to CASSEGHSRNSPLHF.

The chain links TRBV4-1 to TRBJ1-1; D uncertain. Germline CDR1 reads MGHRA; CDR2 reads YSYEKL. V shed 3 bases and J shed 0 bases, with 8 bases lying between them. CDR3 length equals 14 residues. CDR3 sequence (DNA): TGCGCCAGCAGCCATGTACAGCTGAACACTGAAGCTTTCTTT. The encoded protein is CASSHVQLNTEAFF.

This clonotype has at least ten counts. This chain links TRBV12-3 or TRBV12-4 with TRBJ2-5, with D possibly being TRBD1 or TRBD2 (5 bases each). This CDR3 has 15 amino acids. The V end was cut by 3 bases, the J end by 5 bases, with 16 bases between. The CDR3 loop reads CASSFSWDGRETQYF. As DNA, the CDR3 is TGTGCCAGCAGTTTTTCTTGGGACGGACGCGAGACCCAGTACTTC.

The chain couples TRBV7-2 to TRBJ1-5, with D maybe TRBD1 (5 bases). The CDR3 runs 15 residues. Germline lookup yields CDR1 SGHTA and CDR2 FQGNSA. Trimming took off 5 bases at V and 4 bases at J, with 15 bases between the two ends. The CDR3 loop reads CASSPEEGWNQPQHF. The CDR3, as DNA: TGTGCCAGCAGCCCTGAAGAGGGGTGGAATCAGCCCCAGCATTTT.

This chain connects TRBV6-5 to TRBJ1-2; D unresolved. The length of the CDR3 is 15 residues. Per the germline V gene, CDR1 is MNHEY and CDR2 is SVGAGI. V was cut by 1 base and J by 0 bases, with 9 bases left in between. CDR3 coding DNA: TGTGCCAGCAGTTACTTGGGGAGAGCTAACTATGGCTACACCTTC. Its protein product is CASSYLGRANYGYTF.

The chain uses TRBV5-1 and TRBJ2-6; weak D call: TRBD1 (5 bases). Per the germline V gene, CDR1 is SGHRS and CDR2 is YFSETQ. The CDR3 covers 16 residues. Deletions cut 4 bases from V and 0 bases from J, with 11 bases between. The CDR3 region is CASSASQASGANVLTF. CDR3 coding DNA: TGCGCCAGCAGCGCCTCACAGGCCTCTGGGGCCAACGTCCTGACTTTC.

V is TRBV20-1 and J is TRBJ2-3; D is possibly TRBD2 (5 bases). Germline CDR1 is DFQATT and CDR2 is SNEGSKA (reference sequence). CDR3 length equals 15 residues. Trimming removed 3 bases at V and 1 base at J, with 14 bases between. This chain's CDR3 is CSASLGEAGTDTQYF. The CDR3 DNA is TGCAGTGCTAGTTTGGGTGAAGCGGGCACAGATACGCAGTATTTT.

The chain has TRBV29-1 and TRBJ2-7; maybe TRBD2 (6 bases). The V and J ends lost 0 bases and 2 bases respectively, with 14 bases between them. CDR3 length: 15 amino acids. CDR1 and CDR2 from the germline V gene are SQVTM and ANQGSEA. CDR3 loop: CSVEEAGTETYEQYF. CDR3 DNA: TGCAGCGTTGAAGAGGCCGGGACTGAGACCTACGAGCAGTACTTC.

This clonotype was detected many times. V gene TRBV10-3 combines with J gene TRBJ1-2, with unresolved D. The CDR3 consists of 12 residues. Germline CDR1 and CDR2: ENHRY and SYGVKD. The V gene lost 4 bases and the J gene lost 9 bases, with 12 bases spanning the gap. This CDR3 reads CAISAEDRRYTF. DNA for the CDR3: TGTGCCATCAGTGCCGAGGATAGGCGCTACACCTTC.

As DNA, the CDR3 is TGCGCCAGCAGCTTGGTTGAGGGTTCACCCCTCCACTTT. Amino acids: CASSLVEGSPLHF. This rearrangement joins TRBV5-1 to TRBJ1-6; no clear D gene. Trimming removed 0 bases at V and 9 bases at J, with 7 bases between. Germline V gives CDR1 SGHRS, CDR2 YFSETQ. This CDR3 spans 13 amino acids.

The chain is built from TRBV7-2 and TRBJ2-1; 10 positions agree with TRBD2. V shed 8 bases and J 6 bases; nucleotides not matched to a gene: 7. This CDR3 contains 14 residues. The germline CDR1 and CDR2 sequences are SGHTA and FQGNSA. DNA for the CDR3: TGTGCCAGCTCAAGGACTAGCGGCAGCAATGAGCAGTTCTTC. This sequence encodes CASSRTSGSNEQFF.